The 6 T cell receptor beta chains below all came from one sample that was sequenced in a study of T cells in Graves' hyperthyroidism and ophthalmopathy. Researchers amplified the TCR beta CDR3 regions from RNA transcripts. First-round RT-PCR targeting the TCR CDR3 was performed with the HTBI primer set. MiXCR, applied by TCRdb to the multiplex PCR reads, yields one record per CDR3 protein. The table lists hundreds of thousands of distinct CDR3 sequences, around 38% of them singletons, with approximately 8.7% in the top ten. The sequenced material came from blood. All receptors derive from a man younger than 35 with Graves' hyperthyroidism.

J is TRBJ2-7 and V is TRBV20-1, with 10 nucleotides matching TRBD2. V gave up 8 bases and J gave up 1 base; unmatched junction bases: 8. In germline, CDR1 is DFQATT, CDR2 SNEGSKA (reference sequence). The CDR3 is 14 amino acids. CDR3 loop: CSSQSLAGSYEQYF. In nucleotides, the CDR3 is TGCAGTTCCCAGTCACTAGCGGGGTCCTACGAGCAGTACTTC.

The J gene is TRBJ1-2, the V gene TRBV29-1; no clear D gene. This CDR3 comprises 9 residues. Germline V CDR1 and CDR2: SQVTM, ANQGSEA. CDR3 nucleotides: TGCAGGTCCTCGGGGTTGGACACCTTC. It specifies CRSSGLDTF.

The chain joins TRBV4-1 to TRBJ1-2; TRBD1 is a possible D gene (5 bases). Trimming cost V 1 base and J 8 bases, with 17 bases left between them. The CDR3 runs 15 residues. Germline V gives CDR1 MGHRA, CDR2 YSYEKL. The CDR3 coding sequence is TGCGCCAGCAGCCAAGGGGGACGGGGGGTAGTAGGCTACACCTTC. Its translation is CASSQGGRGVVGYTF.

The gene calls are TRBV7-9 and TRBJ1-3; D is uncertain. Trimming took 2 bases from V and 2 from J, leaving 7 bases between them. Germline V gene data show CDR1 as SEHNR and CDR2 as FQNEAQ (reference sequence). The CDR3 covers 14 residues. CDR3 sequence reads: CASSLPGTGNTIYF. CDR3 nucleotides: TGTGCCAGCAGCTTACCGGGAACTGGAAACACCATATATTTT.

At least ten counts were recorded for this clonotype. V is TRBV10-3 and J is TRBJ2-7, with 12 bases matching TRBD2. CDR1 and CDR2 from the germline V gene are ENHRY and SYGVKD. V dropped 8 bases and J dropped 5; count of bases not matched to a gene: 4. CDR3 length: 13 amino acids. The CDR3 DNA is TGTGCCATCGGACTAGCGGGGAGGAACGAGCAGTACTTC. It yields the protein CAIGLAGRNEQYF.

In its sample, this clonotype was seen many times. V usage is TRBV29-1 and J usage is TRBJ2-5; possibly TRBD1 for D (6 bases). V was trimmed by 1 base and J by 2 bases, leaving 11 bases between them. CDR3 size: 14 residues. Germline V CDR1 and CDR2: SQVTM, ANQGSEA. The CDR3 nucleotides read TGCAGCGTTGAAGGGGGGCAGATACAAGAGACCCAGTACTTC. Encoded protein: CSVEGGQIQETQYF.